The sequence of this TCR beta chain was determined in a study of T cell responses to AZD1222 COVID-19 vaccine. The method was immunoSEQ multiplex PCR; TCRdb's version includes in-frame clones alone and lacks a portion of them. The table lists 95,000 to 100,000 clones, roughly 84% of them singletons. This clone has more than one count but fewer than ten. Its antigen is not known. CDR1 is LNHDA and CDR2 is SQIVND in the germline V gene (reference sequence). The trim removed 1 base at V and 6 bases at J, leaving 2 bases unmatched. The CDR3 runs to 13 residues. Points from the study as a whole: Spike-specific TCR breadth and depth grew following two AZD1222 doses. The donor group comprised mostly white British people and more females; the analysis possibly underestimated clonal diversity. Baseline serostatus was positive in only six or seven AZD1222 recipients.

The source of this sequence is an adult in good health. The material was peripheral blood, obtained on day 0 of AZD1222 vaccination. V gene TRBV19 combines with J gene TRBJ2-7; 8 bases fit TRBD2. The CDR3 DNA sequence: TGTGCCAGTAGTATAGTTGGGACTAGCGAGCAGTACTTC. This codes for CASSIVGTSEQYF.